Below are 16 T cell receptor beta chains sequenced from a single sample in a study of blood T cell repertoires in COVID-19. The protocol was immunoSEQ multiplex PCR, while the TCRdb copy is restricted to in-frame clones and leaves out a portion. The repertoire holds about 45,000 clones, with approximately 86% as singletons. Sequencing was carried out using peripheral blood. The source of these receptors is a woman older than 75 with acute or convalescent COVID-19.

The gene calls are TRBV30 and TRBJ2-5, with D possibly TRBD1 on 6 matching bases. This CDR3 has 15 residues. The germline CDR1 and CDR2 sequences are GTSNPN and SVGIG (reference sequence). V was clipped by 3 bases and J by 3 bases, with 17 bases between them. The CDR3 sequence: CAWRQGSTREETQYF. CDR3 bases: TGTGCCTGGAGACAGGGTTCGACCCGAGAAGAGACCCAGTACTTC.

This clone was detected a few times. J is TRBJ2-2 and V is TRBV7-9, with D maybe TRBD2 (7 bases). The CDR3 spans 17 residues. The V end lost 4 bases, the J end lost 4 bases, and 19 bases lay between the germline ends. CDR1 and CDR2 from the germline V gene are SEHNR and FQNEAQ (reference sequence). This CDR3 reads CASSSEDRPGGTGELFF. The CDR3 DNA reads TGTGCCAGCAGCTCGGAAGACAGGCCGGGGGGCACCGGGGAGCTGTTTTTT. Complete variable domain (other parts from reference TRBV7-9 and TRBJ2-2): DTGVSQNPRHKITKRGQNVTFRCDPISEHNRLYWYRQTLGQGPEFLTYFQNEAQLEKSRLLSDRFSAERPKGSFSTLEIQRTEQGDSAMYLCASSSEDRPGGTGELFFGEGSRLTVL.

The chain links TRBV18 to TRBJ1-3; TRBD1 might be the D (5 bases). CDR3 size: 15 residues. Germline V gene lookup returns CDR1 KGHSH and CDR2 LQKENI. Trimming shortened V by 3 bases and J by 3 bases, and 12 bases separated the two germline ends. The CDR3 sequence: CASSPTAILGNTIYF. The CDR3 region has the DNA TGTGCCAGCTCACCGACAGCGATTCTTGGAAACACCATATATTTT.

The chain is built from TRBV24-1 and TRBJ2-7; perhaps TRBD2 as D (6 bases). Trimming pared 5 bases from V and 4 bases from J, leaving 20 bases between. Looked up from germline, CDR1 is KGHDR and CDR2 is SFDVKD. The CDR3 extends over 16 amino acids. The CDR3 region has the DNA TGTGCCACCAGTGGAGGGACTTCCGGAGGCCTATACGAGCAGTACTTC. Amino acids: CATSGGTSGGLYEQYF.

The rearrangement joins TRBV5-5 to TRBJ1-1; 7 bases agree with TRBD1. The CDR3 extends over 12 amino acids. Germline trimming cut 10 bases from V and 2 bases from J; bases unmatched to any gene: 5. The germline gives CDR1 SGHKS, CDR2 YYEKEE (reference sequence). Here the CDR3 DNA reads TGTGCCGGAGGGGGCAGAAACACTGAAGCTTTCTTT. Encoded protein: CAGGGRNTEAFF.

CDR3 sequence: CASSLIGREGHTDTQYF. The CDR3 nucleotides read TGTGCCAGCAGCTTAATCGGGCGGGAGGGCCATACAGATACGCAGTATTTT. The genes are TRBV7-6 and TRBJ2-3; 9 bases align to TRBD2. The CDR3 consists of 17 residues. CDR1 and CDR2 (germline): SGHVS, FNYEAQ. The J segment lost 3 bases and the V segment lost 2 bases, leaving 9 bases of the junction unmatched.

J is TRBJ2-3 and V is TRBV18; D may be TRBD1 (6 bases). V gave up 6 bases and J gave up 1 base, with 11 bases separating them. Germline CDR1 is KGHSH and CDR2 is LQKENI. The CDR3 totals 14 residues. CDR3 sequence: CASSPGTRTDTQYF. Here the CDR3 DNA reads TGTGCCAGCTCGCCCGGGACACGCACAGATACGCAGTATTTT.

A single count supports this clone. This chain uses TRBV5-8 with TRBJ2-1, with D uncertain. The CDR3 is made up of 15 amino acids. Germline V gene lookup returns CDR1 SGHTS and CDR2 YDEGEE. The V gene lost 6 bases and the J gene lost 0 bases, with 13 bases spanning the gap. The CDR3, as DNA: TGTGCCAGCACTCACTATGCGACCTCCTACAATGAGCAGTTCTTC. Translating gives CASTHYATSYNEQFF.

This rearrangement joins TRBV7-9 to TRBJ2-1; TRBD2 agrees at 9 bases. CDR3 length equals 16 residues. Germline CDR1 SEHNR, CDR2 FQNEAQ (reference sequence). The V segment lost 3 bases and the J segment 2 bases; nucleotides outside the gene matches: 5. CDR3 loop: CASSFLGTSTYNEQFF. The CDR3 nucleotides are TGTGCCAGCAGCTTCTTAGGGACTAGCACCTACAATGAGCAGTTCTTC.

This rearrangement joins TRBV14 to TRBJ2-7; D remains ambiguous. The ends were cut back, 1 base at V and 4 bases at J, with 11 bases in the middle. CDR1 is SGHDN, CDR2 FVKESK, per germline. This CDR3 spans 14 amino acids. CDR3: CASSQGLRNYEQYF. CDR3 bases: TGTGCCAGCAGCCAAGGTCTGAGGAATTACGAGCAGTACTTC. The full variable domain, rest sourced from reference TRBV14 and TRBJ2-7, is EAGVTQFPSHSVIEKGQTVTLRCDPISGHDNLYWYRRVMGKEIKFLLHFVKESKQDESGMPNNRFLAERTGGTYSTLKVQPAELEDSGVYFCASSQGLRNYEQYFGPGTRLTVT.

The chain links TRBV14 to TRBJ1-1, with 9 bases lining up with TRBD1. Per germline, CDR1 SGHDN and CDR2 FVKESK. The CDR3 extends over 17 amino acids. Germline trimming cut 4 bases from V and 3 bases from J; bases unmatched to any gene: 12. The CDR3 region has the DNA TGTGCCAGCAGCCGCGGACAGGGGAGAGGGGGGGACACTGAAGCTTTCTTT. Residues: CASSRGQGRGGDTEAFF.

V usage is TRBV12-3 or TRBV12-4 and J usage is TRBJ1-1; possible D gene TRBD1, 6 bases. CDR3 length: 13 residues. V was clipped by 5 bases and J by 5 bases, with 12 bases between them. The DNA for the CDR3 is TGTGCCAGCAGTCTAATACAGGGAACTGAAGCTTTCTTT. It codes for CASSLIQGTEAFF.

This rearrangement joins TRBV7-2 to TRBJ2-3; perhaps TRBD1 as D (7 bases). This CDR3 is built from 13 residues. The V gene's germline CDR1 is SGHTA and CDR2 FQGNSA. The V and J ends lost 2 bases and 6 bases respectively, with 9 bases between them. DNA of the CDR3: TGTGCCAGCAGCTTATCAGGGGGGGATACGCAGTATTTT. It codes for CASSLSGGDTQYF.

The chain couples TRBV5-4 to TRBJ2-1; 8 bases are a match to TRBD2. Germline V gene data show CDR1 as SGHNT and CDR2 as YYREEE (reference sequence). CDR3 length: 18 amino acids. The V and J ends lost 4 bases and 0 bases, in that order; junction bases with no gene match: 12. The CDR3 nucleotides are TGTGCCAGCAGCGGCTCCGGGAGGGGGGAGGCCTCCTACAATGAGCAGTTCTTC. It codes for CASSGSGRGEASYNEQFF. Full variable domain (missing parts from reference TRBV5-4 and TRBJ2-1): ETGVTQSPTHLIKTRGQQVTLRCSSQSGHNTVSWYQQALGQGPQFIFQYYREEENGRGNFPPRFSGLQFPNYSSELNVNALELDDSALYLCASSGSGRGEASYNEQFFGPGTRLTVL.

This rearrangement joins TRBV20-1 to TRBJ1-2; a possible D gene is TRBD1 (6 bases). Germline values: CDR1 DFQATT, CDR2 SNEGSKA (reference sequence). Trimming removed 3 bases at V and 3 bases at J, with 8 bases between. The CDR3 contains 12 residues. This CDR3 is CSASRQDYGYTF. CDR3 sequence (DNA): TGCAGTGCTAGTCGACAGGACTATGGCTACACCTTC.

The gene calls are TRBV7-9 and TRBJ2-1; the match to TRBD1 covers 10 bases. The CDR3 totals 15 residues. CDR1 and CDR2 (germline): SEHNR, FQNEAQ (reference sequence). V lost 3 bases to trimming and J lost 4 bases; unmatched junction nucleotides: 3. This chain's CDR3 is CASSFQDRGYNEQFF. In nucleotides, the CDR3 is TGTGCCAGCAGCTTCCAGGACAGGGGGTACAATGAGCAGTTCTTC.